The clone carrying this T cell receptor (beta chain) came up a few times. The antigen remains unidentified. The CDR3 is 14 residues long. Trimming took off 6 bases at V and 0 bases at J, with 13 bases between the two ends. Germline loops: CDR1 DFQATT, CDR2 SNEGSKA (reference sequence). PCR was performed a second time for roughly 7 to 11 cycles using a sample-barcoded 5' primer and a J-beta primer mix. TCRdb processed the 5' RACE reads anew with MiXCR; each CDR3 protein has one entry. Counted here are about 1.6 million distinct CDR3 sequences, roughly a third occurring once; the ten biggest clones make up approximately 10%. These data originate in a study of blood T cells in healthy people across ages. Turning to the study itself: Researchers report that template switching captured about one barcoded beta molecule per two T cells. Whole-study results and caveats: Older age went with lower TCR beta diversity per million T cells, in a roughly linear way. Diversity estimated from one million T cells was considered an underestimate. Bulk PBMC profiling left naive and antigen-experienced comparisons inconclusive.

This sequence was found in a woman aged 25 to 45 in good health. The rearrangement links TRBV20-1 to TRBJ2-3; D is tentatively TRBD1 or TRBD2 (5 bases each). Specimen: blood. CDR3 amino acids: CSAKMGPSTDTQYF. In DNA form, the CDR3 reads TGCAGTGCGAAGATGGGACCTAGCACAGATACGCAGTATTTT.